These T cell receptor beta chains were read from a single sample in a study of Tregs in tolerant kidney transplant recipients. The data were produced by immunoSEQ multiplex PCR, yet TCRdb's version contains in-frame clones alone and is incomplete. The repertoire consists of 62,000 or so clones, with 95% to 98% occurring once and the leading ten covering around 0.3%. Sequenced material: Tregs from blood, taken before the transplant. The source is a human donor who received a combined kidney and bone marrow transplant. Both conserved end residues are part of each CDR3. Fields, in order: CDR3 DNA, CDR3 protein, J gene, D gene, clone size, V gene. The D gene is left open where the match is weak. Only some rows state a clone size, as once, few, many or a class for expanded clones.

TGCAGCGTCAGGGGCTCGGTCAAGGGGGCCTCCTACGAGCAGTACTTC | CSVRGSVKGASYEQYF | TRBJ2-7 | TRBD1 | - | TRBV29-1
TGTGCCAGCAGCGCGAACTTCGGGTTCCGCCCCGACTATGGCTACACCTTC | CASSANFGFRPDYGYTF | TRBJ1-2 | - | - | TRBV11-2
TGTGCCAGCAGCGCTACGAGGGGGTACGAGCAGTACTTC | CASSATRGYEQYF | TRBJ2-7 | - | - | TRBV7-2
TGTGCCAGCAGTGAAGGGCAGCCAGGGGATGAGCAGTTCTTC | CASSEGQPGDEQFF | TRBJ2-1 | - | - | TRBV2
TGCGCCAGCAGCTTGTATCGGGGGGCCTCCACCGGGGAGCTGTTTTTT | CASSLYRGASTGELFF | TRBJ2-2 | - | - | TRBV5-1
TGTGCCAGCAGTGAATTACTAGCTAGCACCGGGGAGCTGTTTTTT | CASSELLASTGELFF | TRBJ2-2 | - | - | TRBV6-1
TGTGCCAGCAGGCTTCAGGATAACTATGGCTACACCTTC | CASRLQDNYGYTF | TRBJ1-2 | - | - | TRBV7-9
TGTGCCAGCAGCTCACTTCCGGGACTAGGGGCAGATACGCAGTATTTT | CASSSLPGLGADTQYF | TRBJ2-3 | TRBD2 | - | TRBV9
TGTGCCAGCAGCTTTGATACATACACCGGGGAGCTGTTTTTT | CASSFDTYTGELFF | TRBJ2-2 | - | - | TRBV7-9
TGTGCCAGCAGCCCGGGATGGGGCCAGGGGGCTTTCTTATATGGCTACACCTTC | CASSPGWGQGAFLYGYTF | TRBJ1-2 | TRBD1 | - | TRBV9
TGTGCCAGCAGCTTAGGGGGACAGAGATTGAACACTGAAGCTTTCTTT | CASSLGGQRLNTEAFF | TRBJ1-1 | TRBD1 | few | TRBV11-1
TGTGCCAGCAGCTTAGGCCTTCGGGGGTTTTCCGGAAACACCATATATTTT | CASSLGLRGFSGNTIYF | TRBJ1-3 | - | once | TRBV7-9
TGTGCCAGCACCTCCGGGGGGGACCCTGGGGCCAACGTCCTGACTTTC | CASTSGGDPGANVLTF | TRBJ2-6 | TRBD2 | once | TRBV11-3
TGTGCCAGCAGACCACTGGACAGGGGGTACCAAGAGACCCAGTACTTC | CASRPLDRGYQETQYF | TRBJ2-5 | TRBD1 | once | TRBV27
TGTGCCAGCAGCTTGGAAGGGAGGATAGGACAGCCCCAGCATTTT | CASSLEGRIGQPQHF | TRBJ1-5 | - | - | TRBV5-5
TGTGCCAGCAGCCTCGGACTAGCGGGAGGGCCTGGCACAGATACGCAGTATTTT | CASSLGLAGGPGTDTQYF | TRBJ2-3 | TRBD2 | - | TRBV7-2
TGTGCCAGCAGCTCTAGGGGAACCAAAGAGACCCAGTACTTC | CASSSRGTKETQYF | TRBJ2-5 | - | - | TRBV13
TGTGCCAGCTGCGTGTACCCCTACGAGCAGTACTTC | CASCVYPYEQYF | TRBJ2-7 | - | - | TRBV6-1
TGCGCCAGCAGAGAAGGGACTTCGTACCAAGAGACCCAGTACTTC | CASREGTSYQETQYF | TRBJ2-5 | - | - | TRBV10-1
TGTGCCAGCTCACCACCGGGACAGGCCTACGAGCAGTACTTC | CASSPPGQAYEQYF | TRBJ2-7 | TRBD1 | - | TRBV18
TGTGCCATCCGGTCACCTTCTGGAAACACCATATATTTT | CAIRSPSGNTIYF | TRBJ1-3 | - | - | TRBV10-3
TGCGCCAGCAGTTCACGGGGGGAAGCAACTAATGAAAAACTGTTTTTT | CASSSRGEATNEKLFF | TRBJ1-4 | - | - | TRBV5-1
TGTGCCAGCAGTTCGGGACTAGCCGGGCAGTATTTT | CASSSGLAGQYF | TRBJ2-3 | TRBD2 | - | TRBV6-5
TGCGCCAGCAGCTTGAAACGCGGGACAGGCGGGGACGAGCAGTACTTC | CASSLKRGTGGDEQYF | TRBJ2-7 | TRBD1 | once | TRBV5-1
TGTGCCAGCAGCAGAGGGGAGGAGATCATTGGGTCTGGGGCCAACGTCCTGACTTTC | CASSRGEEIIGSGANVLTF | TRBJ2-6 | - | - | TRBV21-1
TGCGCCAGCACCCCCGGGCGGTCTGGGAGCACTGAAGCTTTCTTT | CASTPGRSGSTEAFF | TRBJ1-1 | - | - | TRBV5-1
TGCGCCAGCAAAGACAGGGGGAACGAGCAGTACTTC | CASKDRGNEQYF | TRBJ2-7 | TRBD1 | - | TRBV5-1
TGTGCCAGCAGTTTATTGTTGGGACAAGGAGCCAAAAACATTCAGTACTTC | CASSLLLGQGAKNIQYF | TRBJ2-4 | - | once | TRBV27
TGTGCCAGCAGCCCCCCAGGCAGGGGCGATGGCTACACCTTC | CASSPPGRGDGYTF | TRBJ1-2 | - | - | TRBV6-6
TGTGCCAGCAGATGGGGACTAGCGGGAGTGTTGGCAGATACGCAGTATTTT | CASRWGLAGVLADTQYF | TRBJ2-3 | TRBD2 | - | TRBV7-2
TGCGCCAGCAGCTACGACAGCTATGGCTACACCTTC | CASSYDSYGYTF | TRBJ1-2 | - | - | TRBV5-1
TGCGCCAGCAGCCAAGGGGACAGGGTATGGAGACTGTTTTTT | CASSQGDRVWRLFF | TRBJ1-4 | TRBD1 | - | TRBV4-1
TGTGCCACCAGCAGAAACAGGGTAGGCACGAATGGCTACACCTTC | CATSRNRVGTNGYTF | TRBJ1-2 | - | - | TRBV15
TGTGCCAGCTCACCACGTCAGACTAGCGGGTATCAGGGCTCCTACAATGAGCAGTTCTTC | CASSPRQTSGYQGSYNEQFF | TRBJ2-1 | TRBD2 | - | TRBV18
TGTGCCAGTACCCTATCCCCGTCCGGGGAGCTGTTTTTT | CASTLSPSGELFF | TRBJ2-2 | - | - | TRBV25-1
TGTGCCAGCTACAGGGGATATGAAAAACTGTTTTTT | CASYRGYEKLFF | TRBJ1-4 | TRBD1 | few | TRBV2
TGCGCCAGCAGCCTCTCCGGGACAGGGATGACTTTCAATGGCTACACCTTC | CASSLSGTGMTFNGYTF | TRBJ1-2 | TRBD1 | once | TRBV4-3
TGTGCCAGCAGCGTAGGCCTAGCGGGGTACTTTAAACAAGAGACCCAGTACTTC | CASSVGLAGYFKQETQYF | TRBJ2-5 | TRBD2 | - | TRBV9
TGTGCCAGCAGCTCTCTAGGACAGGAAGCTAACTATGGCTACACCTTC | CASSSLGQEANYGYTF | TRBJ1-2 | TRBD1 | - | TRBV5-4
TGTGCCAGCAGTTTTGGCAGGGCAACCTACGAGCAGTACTTC | CASSFGRATYEQYF | TRBJ2-7 | - | - | TRBV27
TGTGCCAGCAGCCCGGGACAGGGGTCCTACAATGAGCAGTTCTTC | CASSPGQGSYNEQFF | TRBJ2-1 | TRBD1 | - | TRBV7-8
TGTGCCAGCACACCTCCTCAGCGGGGAAACACCATATATTTT | CASTPPQRGNTIYF | TRBJ1-3 | - | once | TRBV13
TGTGCCAGTAAGCCCGGGGGGGCCGGGGTCGGGGAGCTGTTTTTT | CASKPGGAGVGELFF | TRBJ2-2 | TRBD2 | - | TRBV19
TGCGCCAGCAGCTTGCCACCAGGCGGGGGGCTATCGAACACTGAAGCTTTCTTT | CASSLPPGGGLSNTEAFF | TRBJ1-1 | - | - | TRBV5-1
TGCGCCAGCAGCTTGGACAGGAGCTCCTACGAGCAGTACTTC | CASSLDRSSYEQYF | TRBJ2-7 | - | - | TRBV5-1
TGTGCCAGCAGCTTAATCCTCAGCGGTGAGCAGTTCTTC | CASSLILSGEQFF | TRBJ2-1 | - | - | TRBV7-3
TGTGCCAGCAGCTTAGGGGTAGGGGGCACCTATGGCTACACCTTC | CASSLGVGGTYGYTF | TRBJ1-2 | TRBD1 | - | TRBV7-6
TGTGCCAGCAGCTTCAACAGGGGTGCCACTGAAGCTTTCTTT | CASSFNRGATEAFF | TRBJ1-1 | TRBD1 | - | TRBV5-4
TGTGCCAGCAGCTTTCGGAGCTCCTACGAGCAGTACTTC | CASSFRSSYEQYF | TRBJ2-7 | - | - | TRBV7-2
TGTGCCAGCACCAGGGGCAGAGATCAGCCCCAGCATTTT | CASTRGRDQPQHF | TRBJ1-5 | - | - | TRBV6-5
TGTGCCAGCAGCTTAGGGCCGGGACTAGTGGATGAGCAGTTCTTC | CASSLGPGLVDEQFF | TRBJ2-1 | TRBD2 | - | TRBV11-2
TGTGCCATCAGACAGACAGCGAACACCGGGGAGCTGTTTTTT | CAIRQTANTGELFF | TRBJ2-2 | - | - | TRBV10-3
TGTGCCAGCAGCCAAGAGTTACTTATCCAAGAGACCCAGTACTTC | CASSQELLIQETQYF | TRBJ2-5 | - | - | TRBV4-2
TGTGCCAGCAGTCCCGGGACAGGGGTCTCTGGAAACACCATATATTTT | CASSPGTGVSGNTIYF | TRBJ1-3 | TRBD1 | - | TRBV6-6
TGTGCCAGCCGCGTACCTCCGGGACAGGGGGTGGGAGAGCAGTACTTC | CASRVPPGQGVGEQYF | TRBJ2-7 | TRBD1 | - | TRBV28
TGTGCCAGCAGCCCAAGGAGTGGCGAGCAGTACTTC | CASSPRSGEQYF | TRBJ2-7 | - | - | TRBV7-3
TGTGCCAGTAGTAGAAGCGGGGTAACCTACGAGCAGTACTTC | CASSRSGVTYEQYF | TRBJ2-7 | TRBD2 | - | TRBV19
TGTGCCAGCAGTTTCGCAGCCCACCGGGGAGGCTACACCTTC | CASSFAAHRGGYTF | TRBJ1-2 | - | - | TRBV27